One sample yielded the 13 T cell receptor beta chains listed below, sequenced in a study of OX40 agonist ivuxolimab in advanced cancers. Receptors were amplified or captured by the immunoSEQ multiplex PCR assay. TCRdb mirrors the immuneACCESS table, restricted to in-frame sequences. Some clones are absent from its copies; in checked studies, under half trace to an unresolved V gene, and the reason for the others is unknown. The sample includes about 97,000 clones, with approximately 87% observed a single time. Together, the top ten hold 5.5% of the sample. The sequences come from CD4+ or CD8+ T cells sorted from blood, collected in a trial of the OX40 agonist ivuxolimab. All receptors derive from an adult with an advanced solid tumor such as melanoma, head and neck, liver or kidney cancer.

The sample holds one count of this clone. V usage is TRBV5-1 and J usage is TRBJ2-5; D possibly corresponds to TRBD1 (6 bases). The CDR3 totals 14 residues. Germline-derived CDR1 and CDR2 are SGHRS and YFSETQ. Trimming removed 3 bases from V and 2 bases from J, with 11 bases in between. The chain's CDR3 is CASSSQGLQETQYF. Here the CDR3 DNA reads TGCGCCAGCAGCTCACAGGGATTGCAAGAGACCCAGTACTTC.

The chain has TRBV5-8 and TRBJ1-2; D unclear. Trimming cost V 4 bases and J 8 bases, with 15 bases left between them. This CDR3 has 13 residues. CDR1 and CDR2 (germline): SGHTS, YDEGEE. The DNA for the CDR3 is TGTGCCAGCAGCACTCGGCCCGGAGGGGGCTACACCTTC. It translates to CASSTRPGGGYTF.

DNA for the CDR3: TGTGCCAGCAGCTTTCTCTCTTCTGGGGCCAACGTCCTGACTTTC. This sequence encodes CASSFLSSGANVLTF. The chain links TRBV7-9 to TRBJ2-6; D not certain. CDR3 length equals 15 residues. CDR1 is SEHNR and CDR2 is FQNEAQ in the germline V gene (reference sequence). The V end was cut by 3 bases, the J end by 1 base, with 7 bases between.

The J gene is TRBJ2-7, the V gene TRBV27; tentatively, D is TRBD1 (7 bases). This CDR3 has 14 residues. The V gene lost 10 bases and the J gene lost 2 bases, with 18 bases spanning the gap. Germline V gene data show CDR1 as MNHEY and CDR2 as SMNVEV (reference sequence). The CDR3 loop reads CANHPGGSTYEQYF. The CDR3 region has the DNA TGTGCCAACCACCCAGGGGGGTCCACCTACGAGCAGTACTTC.

The chain is built from TRBV6-5 and TRBJ1-5; perhaps TRBD1 as D (5 bases). Trimming pared 0 bases from V and 5 bases from J, leaving 11 bases between. The CDR3 extends over 15 amino acids. CDR1 is MNHEY and CDR2 is SVGAGI in the germline V gene. CDR3 loop: CASSYSRRGDQPQHF. The CDR3 DNA reads TGTGCCAGCAGTTACTCGAGAAGGGGAGATCAGCCCCAGCATTTT.

The genes are TRBV30 and TRBJ2-5; TRBD1 matches at 8 bases. The V segment lost 4 bases and the J segment 5 bases; nucleotides outside the gene matches: 12. Germline CDR1 is GTSNPN and CDR2 is SVGIG (reference sequence). This CDR3 has 15 residues. Here the CDR3 reads CAWKQGVLTMETQYF. The CDR3 bases are TGTGCCTGGAAACAGGGGGTCCTAACAATGGAGACCCAGTACTTC.

On this clone: Other DNA variants within this sample encode the same CDR3. J is TRBJ2-7 and V is TRBV19, with 14 bases fitting TRBD2. CDR1 LNHDA and CDR2 SQIVND come from the germline V gene (reference sequence). The V and J ends lost 3 bases and 7 bases, in that order; junction bases with no gene match: 5. This CDR3 has 15 amino acids. CDR3 nucleotide sequence: TGTGCCAGTAGTATTGGGGGACTAGCGGGAGATGAGCAGTACTTC. It translates to CASSIGGLAGDEQYF.

The chain links TRBV7-2 to TRBJ1-1; D not resolved. V was pared by 3 bases and J by 1 base, with 15 bases between. Germline-derived CDR1 and CDR2 are SGHTA and FQGNSA. This CDR3 contains 16 residues. CDR3 sequence reads: CASSFPDSLRNTEAFF. CDR3 DNA sequence: TGTGCCAGCAGCTTCCCGGACTCCTTGAGGAACACTGAAGCTTTCTTT.

The CDR3 sequence: CASINGGMNTEAFF. The CDR3 nucleotides read TGTGCCAGCATCAATGGGGGCATGAACACTGAAGCTTTCTTT. The V and J genes are TRBV6-6 and TRBJ1-1; perhaps TRBD1 as D (6 bases). Germline assignment: CDR1 MNHNY and CDR2 SVGAGI (reference sequence). Between the trimmed V and J ends, which lost 7 bases and 0 bases, there was a span of 12 bases. The CDR3 has 14 residues.

This chain uses TRBV27 with TRBJ1-3, with D unclear. Looked up from germline, CDR1 is MNHEY and CDR2 is SMNVEV (reference sequence). The CDR3 contains 17 residues. V lost 5 bases and J lost 0, with 17 bases in between. CDR3 sequence reads: CASSADGRSFSGNTIYF. In DNA, the CDR3 is TGTGCCAGCAGTGCGGATGGCAGGTCCTTCTCTGGAAACACCATATATTTT.

The rearrangement joins TRBV7-9 to TRBJ1-1; 8 bases map to TRBD1. CDR3 size: 15 residues. The J segment lost 1 base and the V segment lost 5 bases, leaving 6 bases of the junction unmatched. From germline, CDR1 is SEHNR and CDR2 FQNEAQ (reference sequence). The CDR3 DNA reads as TGTGCCAGCAGCCAAGGGGGACAGGCGAACACTGAAGCTTTCTTT. As protein: CASSQGGQANTEAFF.

V and J are TRBV5-4 and TRBJ1-1, with TRBD1 matching over 11 bases. V lost 0 bases to trimming and J lost 1 base; unmatched junction nucleotides: 5. The CDR3 has 17 residues. The germline V gene encodes CDR1 SGHNT and CDR2 YYREEE (reference sequence). The CDR3 DNA reads as TGTGCCAGCAGCTTGGAAGTGGGGACAGGGGGGAACACTGAAGCTTTCTTT. Translating gives CASSLEVGTGGNTEAFF.

V gene TRBV6-6 combines with J gene TRBJ1-2; D unclear. From germline, CDR1 is MNHNY and CDR2 SVGAGI (reference sequence). Trimming left V 8 bases short and J 0 bases short, with 13 bases between. The CDR3 is made up of 14 amino acids. In DNA form, the CDR3 reads TGTGCCAGCCTCGATGGGTCAGCTAACTATGGCTACACCTTC. Its protein product is CASLDGSANYGYTF.